These 7 T cell receptor beta chains share one sample of origin, sequenced in a study of blood T cell repertoires in COVID-19. The table came from immunoSEQ multiplex PCR; TCRdb's copy has only in-frame clones and leaves some out. Here the sample spans under 450,000 clones, around 88% being singletons. The sequencing input was peripheral blood. The receptors originated from a woman aged 45-65 years with COVID-19, enrolled during active disease.

This sequence joins TRBV15 and TRBJ1-2, with TRBD1 matching over 12 bases. Germline V gene lookup returns CDR1 LNHNV and CDR2 YYDKDF (reference sequence). This CDR3 comprises 17 residues. Unmatched junction bases numbered 9, after V lost 1 base and J lost 6 bases. The CDR3 DNA sequence: TGTGCCACCAGCAGAGGATATGGGACAGGGGGCCGGGATGGCTACACCTTC. Protein: CATSRGYGTGGRDGYTF.

The rearrangement joins TRBV11-2 to TRBJ2-3; 7 nucleotides match TRBD1. Trimming cost V 7 bases and J 0 bases; bases outside gene matches: 1. Germline values: CDR1 SGHAT, CDR2 FQNNGV. This CDR3 has 13 amino acids. DNA of the CDR3: TGTGCCAGCAAGGGGGCCAGCACAGATACGCAGTATTTT. This encodes CASKGASTDTQYF.

The rearrangement uses TRBV10-2 and TRBJ2-3; 9 bases line up with TRBD2. This CDR3 comprises 17 residues. Trimming cost V 6 bases and J 5 bases; bases outside gene matches: 15. Germline CDR1 WSHSY, CDR2 SAAADI. In DNA, the CDR3 is TGCGCCAGCAGAGGTGGTAGCGGGGGCGCGAGCGGAGATACGCAGTATTTT. Translating gives CASRGGSGGASGDTQYF.

V is TRBV9 and J is TRBJ2-7; 10 nucleotides agree with TRBD2. V was clipped by 0 bases and J by 6 bases; unmatched bases: 9. CDR1 is SGDLS and CDR2 is YYNGEE in the germline V gene. The CDR3 has 16 amino acids. The CDR3 DNA follows: TGTGCCAGCAGCGTAGGAACTAGCGGGGTGGAAGGCGAGCAGTACTTC. It specifies CASSVGTSGVEGEQYF. Full variable domain (missing parts from reference TRBV9 and TRBJ2-7): DSGVTQTPKHLITATGQRVTLRCSPRSGDLSVYWYQQSLDQGLQFLIQYYNGEERAKGNILERFSAQQFPDLHSELNLSSLELGDSALYFCASSVGTSGVEGEQYFGPGTRLTVT.

The rearrangement links TRBV30 to TRBJ1-5; a weak D match, TRBD1 (5 bases). Germline V gene data show CDR1 as GTSNPN and CDR2 as SVGIG (reference sequence). This CDR3 has 12 amino acids. V was shortened by 4 bases and J by 8 bases, with 12 bases between the two germline ends. The CDR3 DNA is TGTGCCTGGACTTTGGGGCTGGAGCCCCAGCATTTT. This translates into CAWTLGLEPQHF.

This clone was seen a handful of times. The rearrangement links TRBV12-3 or TRBV12-4 to TRBJ2-2; D remains ambiguous. This CDR3 spans 13 amino acids. Trimming cost V 5 bases and J 3 bases, with 7 bases left between them. CDR3 DNA sequence: TGTGCCAGCAGTATACTTTACACCGGGGAGCTGTTTTTT. Translation: CASSILYTGELFF.

The CDR3 region has the DNA TGTGCCAGTAGTGAAGAGTGGAATTCACCCCTCCACTTT. Translated: CASSEEWNSPLHF. The rearrangement links TRBV19 to TRBJ1-6; D not resolved. V was trimmed by 5 bases and J by 7 bases, leaving 9 bases between them. The CDR3 contains 13 residues. The germline gives CDR1 LNHDA, CDR2 SQIVND (reference sequence). Supplemented by reference TRBV19 and TRBJ1-6, the full variable domain reads DGGITQSPKYLFRKEGQNVTLSCEQNLNHDAMYWYRQDPGQGLRLIYYSQIVNDFQKGDIAEGYSVSREKKESFPLTVTSAQKNPTAFYLCASSEEWNSPLHFGNGTRLTVT.